One and the same sample provided the 22 T cell receptor beta chains below, sequenced in a study of cytomegalovirus exposure and HLA in healthy donors (dated by TCRdb to 2016 to 2017). Library prep was done by the immunoSEQ multiplex PCR assay. For the multiplex PCR, a mixture combining 60 forward primers for TCR Vbeta segments and 13 reverse primers for TCR Jbeta segments was used. The source is immuneACCESS, and TCRdb retained only in-frame sequences with V and J called. Part of the clones is not carried over; for the studies checked, unresolved V genes explain less than half of this, and the remainder is unexplained. The sample has approximately 130,000 clones on record, around two thirds of them singletons. The ten largest clonotypes hold 2% to 3% of the sample. Sequencing was performed on PBMCs. The receptors derive from a woman aged 40 to 50 in good health and CMV-seronegative.

Turning to this clone: The junction shows a germline mismatch at one end, possibly a read error. The chain links TRBV15 to TRBJ1-1; 9 bases fit TRBD1. CDR1 is LNHNV and CDR2 is YYDKDF in the germline V gene (reference sequence). The CDR3 runs 14 residues. This CDR3 is CATSRGDRDTGAFF. CDR3 in DNA: TGTGCCACCAGCAGAGGGGACAGGGACACTGGAGCTTTCTTT.

The V call is TRBV29-1, the J call TRBJ1-4, with 8 bases matching TRBD1. Looked up from germline, CDR1 is SQVTM and CDR2 is ANQGSEA. This CDR3 is built from 15 residues. After removal of 7 bases from V and 3 bases from J, the junction contained 10 bases not matched to a gene. The CDR3 sequence is CSAQTGALSNEKLFF. The CDR3 coding sequence is TGCAGCGCCCAGACAGGGGCGCTGTCTAATGAAAAACTGTTTTTT.

This chain joins TRBV30 and TRBJ2-5; maybe TRBD2 (6 bases). Trimming removed 2 bases at V and 2 bases at J, with 9 bases between. CDR1 and CDR2 (germline): GTSNPN, SVGIG (reference sequence). The CDR3 is 13 amino acids. DNA of the CDR3: TGTGCCTGGAGTTGGCGGGGACAAGAGACCCAGTACTTC. It codes for CAWSWRGQETQYF.

The chain joins TRBV30 to TRBJ2-3; D may be TRBD2 (6 bases). Germline-derived CDR1 and CDR2 are GTSNPN and SVGIG (reference sequence). The V end lost 4 bases, the J end lost 5 bases, and 10 bases lay between the germline ends. The CDR3 has 12 amino acids. DNA of the CDR3: TGTGCCTGGACGGGACTTGGAGATACGCAGTATTTT. Translating it yields CAWTGLGDTQYF.

This sequence joins TRBV6-6 and TRBJ2-7; 7 bases are shared with TRBD1. The J segment lost 5 bases and the V segment lost 1 base, leaving 8 bases of the junction unmatched. Germline V gene lookup returns CDR1 MNHNY and CDR2 SVGAGI (reference sequence). The CDR3 runs 15 residues. The CDR3 DNA reads as TGTGCCAGCAGTTACTTCGACAGGGACGGGAACGAGCAGTACTTC. Its translation is CASSYFDRDGNEQYF.

This chain links TRBV10-3 with TRBJ1-6; maybe TRBD1 (5 bases). The CDR3 length is 14 residues. Between the trimmed V and J ends, which lost 3 bases and 10 bases, there was a span of 13 bases. In germline, CDR1 is ENHRY, CDR2 SYGVKD. In nucleotides, the CDR3 is TGTGCCATCAGTGAAGGGTCAGGGCGGTCACCCCTCCACTTT. Protein: CAISEGSGRSPLHF.

The V gene is TRBV7-6, the J gene TRBJ1-4, with TRBD1 matching over 10 bases. The CDR3 sequence is 15 residues long. Germline assignment: CDR1 SGHVS and CDR2 FNYEAQ. The ends lost 5 bases at V and 10 bases at J; junction bases unmatched: 10. The DNA for the CDR3 is TGTGCCAGCAGCCCGGACCCATGGACAGGGGGAAAACTGTTTTTT. Translating it yields CASSPDPWTGGKLFF.

The chain combines TRBV19 with TRBJ1-1, with D perhaps matching TRBD1 (5 bases). CDR1 LNHDA and CDR2 SQIVND come from the germline V gene (reference sequence). This CDR3 spans 15 amino acids. The germline V and J ends were trimmed by 3 bases and 6 bases, with 17 bases remaining between them. CDR3 loop: CASSMIGASWAEAFF. In nucleotides, the CDR3 is TGTGCCAGTAGTATGATTGGGGCCTCTTGGGCTGAAGCTTTCTTT.

This sequence joins TRBV19 and TRBJ1-1; D is perhaps TRBD1 (5 bases). Trimming cost V 4 bases and J 10 bases, with 13 bases left between them. The CDR3 sequence is 12 residues long. Germline CDR1 LNHDA, CDR2 SQIVND (reference sequence). CDR3 nucleotide sequence: TGTGCCAGTAGTAGTCAGGGCCGAGGAGCTTTCTTT. This gives the protein CASSSQGRGAFF.

The gene calls are TRBV4-3 and TRBJ2-5; D may be TRBD2 (6 bases). CDR3 size: 14 residues. The germline CDR1 and CDR2 sequences are LGHNA and YSLEER. The V end was cut by 1 base, the J end by 5 bases, with 11 bases between. CDR3 residues: CASSQGGVRETQYF. The DNA of the CDR3 is TGCGCCAGCAGCCAAGGGGGGGTCAGGGAGACCCAGTACTTC.

The V and J genes are TRBV30 and TRBJ1-1, with D possibly matching TRBD1 (6 bases). Trimming took off 0 bases at V and 2 bases at J, with 19 bases between the two ends. Germline CDR1 and CDR2: GTSNPN and SVGIG (reference sequence). The CDR3 sequence is 17 residues long. The CDR3 coding sequence is TGTGCCTGGAGTGTACCCCCCTTCCGGACAGCTAACACTGAAGCTTTCTTT. This codes for CAWSVPPFRTANTEAFF.

The rearrangement joins TRBV5-1 to TRBJ2-7, with TRBD1 matching 9 bases. Germline trimming cut 4 bases from V and 0 bases from J; bases unmatched to any gene: 8. CDR1 is SGHRS and CDR2 is YFSETQ in the germline V gene. The CDR3 totals 16 residues. CDR3 sequence: CASSPTGGASSYEQYF. The CDR3 region has the DNA TGCGCCAGCAGCCCTACAGGGGGCGCGAGCTCCTACGAGCAGTACTTC. The entire variable domain, with the rest obtained from reference TRBV5-1 and TRBJ2-7, is as follows: KAGVTQTPRYLIKTRGQQVTLSCSPISGHRSVSWYQQTPGQGLQFLFEYFSETQRNKGNFPGRFSGRQFSNSRSEMNVSTLELGDSALYLCASSPTGGASSYEQYFGPGTRLTVT.

For the CDR3, the DNA is TGTGCCAGCAGCCAACCGACAGGGAGAGGCTACACCTTC. Translating it yields CASSQPTGRGYTF. J is TRBJ1-2 and V is TRBV14; 7 positions agree with TRBD1. The length of the CDR3 is 13 residues. Germline assignment: CDR1 SGHDN and CDR2 FVKESK. V was clipped by 2 bases and J by 8 bases; unmatched bases: 5.

This clone was seen a handful of times. The chain employs TRBV7-9 and TRBJ1-1; 7 bases fit TRBD1. V gave up 6 bases and J gave up 7 bases; unmatched junction bases: 8. Germline V gene data show CDR1 as SEHNR and CDR2 as FQNEAQ (reference sequence). CDR3 size: 13 residues. The CDR3 nucleotides read TGTGCCAGCAGTACTACAGGGGTGGGTGAAGCTTTCTTT. Amino acids: CASSTTGVGEAFF. The full variable domain, completed using reference TRBV7-9 and TRBJ1-1, is DTGVSQNPRHKITKRGQNVTFRCDPISEHNRLYWYRQTLGQGPEFLTYFQNEAQLEKSRLLSDRFSAERPKGSFSTLEIQRTEQGDSAMYLCASSTTGVGEAFFGQGTRLTVV.

The chain joins TRBV7-9 to TRBJ1-2; 10 bases fit TRBD1. The CDR3 loop spans 14 amino acids. J gave up 7 bases and V 4 bases, and 6 bases lay outside the gene matches. Germline CDR1 and CDR2: SEHNR and FQNEAQ (reference sequence). In DNA form, the CDR3 reads TGTGCCAGCAGCTCCAGACAGGGGGCTAGTGGCTACACCTTC. Translated, it gives CASSSRQGASGYTF.

This clone has only one observation. This sequence joins TRBV6-6 and TRBJ1-1, with TRBD1 identical over 8 bases. This CDR3 is built from 15 residues. Unmatched junction bases numbered 8, after V lost 6 bases and J lost 2 bases. Germline CDR1 and CDR2: MNHNY and SVGAGI (reference sequence). This chain's CDR3 is CASRLGTGFNTEAFF. The CDR3 DNA follows: TGTGCCAGCAGGCTCGGGACAGGTTTTAACACTGAAGCTTTCTTT.

The genes are TRBV4-2 and TRBJ1-6, with 10 bases fitting TRBD1. The CDR3 is 16 residues long. Looked up from germline, CDR1 is LGHNA and CDR2 is YNFKEQ. V shed 0 bases and J 7 bases; nucleotides not matched to a gene: 3. Written as DNA, the CDR3 is TGTGCCAGCAGCCAAGAGTCGGGACAGGGGAATTCACCCCTCCACTTT. Amino acid sequence: CASSQESGQGNSPLHF.

The chain links TRBV6-5 to TRBJ1-1; D uncertain. CDR1 and CDR2 from the germline V gene are MNHEY and SVGAGI. CDR3 length: 13 amino acids. Trimming stripped 5 bases from V and 8 bases from J, with 15 bases between. In DNA, the CDR3 is TGTGCCAGCAGTGAAGACCGCAACAGAGAAGCTTTCTTT. This sequence encodes CASSEDRNREAFF.

The V gene is TRBV19, the J gene TRBJ1-3, with D unclear. The germline V gene has CDR1 LNHDA and CDR2 SQIVND (reference sequence). The CDR3 spans 16 residues. Trimming removed 4 bases from V and 0 bases from J, with 13 bases in between. The CDR3 loop reads CASSTIPGSSGNTIYF. CDR3 DNA: TGTGCCAGTAGTACAATTCCGGGGAGCTCTGGAAACACCATATATTTT.

This clone has just one count. This sequence joins TRBV9 and TRBJ2-7, with 7 bases identical to TRBD1. This CDR3 region has 14 residues. Germline V gives CDR1 SGDLS, CDR2 YYNGEE. The V gene end was trimmed by 0 bases and the J gene end by 8 bases; junction bases not matched to a gene: 8. The CDR3 is CASSVGGQETQQYF. In DNA form, the CDR3 reads TGTGCCAGCAGCGTAGGCGGACAGGAGACGCAGCAGTACTTC.

This clone was counted a single time. The same CDR3 arises from other DNA sequences in this sample as well. The chain is built from TRBV2 and TRBJ1-5; the D gene is possibly TRBD1 (6 bases). V dropped 6 bases and J dropped 3 bases, with 18 bases sitting between them. Germline V lookup: CDR1 SNHLY, CDR2 FYNNEI. This CDR3 is built from 16 residues. CDR3 residues: CASSPGQRIDNQPQHF. As DNA, the CDR3 is TGTGCCAGCAGCCCCGGACAGAGGATAGACAATCAGCCCCAGCATTTT. The whole variable domain, remainder taken from reference TRBV2 and TRBJ1-5, is EPEVTQTPSHQVTQMGQEVILRCVPISNHLYFYWYRQILGQKVEFLVSFYNNEISEKSEIFDDQFSVERPDGSNFTLKIRSTKLEDSAMYFCASSPGQRIDNQPQHFGDGTRLSIL.

V gene TRBV10-3 combines with J gene TRBJ2-5; 12 nucleotides match TRBD2. The CDR3 runs 16 residues. J lost 4 bases, V lost 6 bases, and 9 bases had no gene match. Germline V CDR1 and CDR2: ENHRY, SYGVKD. DNA of the CDR3: TGTGCCATCAGGGCCGGCTTACTAGCGGGGGGAGAGACCCAGTACTTC. It yields the protein CAIRAGLLAGGETQYF.